This TCR beta chain was captured in a study of shared clonotypes between healthy human individuals. Whole-study context: There were three CD4 naive, three CD4 memory, two CD8 naive and one CD8 memory plates per donor. Whole-study findings and limits: A handful of donors showed sharing of 4.5% to 6% of naive CD4 clonotypes. In general, naive subsets displayed greater estimated richness than memory subsets did.

Of note for this clone: The antigen remains unidentified.

Healthy HIV-negative adults without recent acute infections or vaccinations served as donors. The CDR3 runs 15 residues. V shed 5 bases and J shed 6 bases, with 16 bases lying between them. Germline CDR1 and CDR2: WNHNN and SYGVQD (reference sequence). TCRdb's copy holds only in-frame clones and misses some; the assay was immunoSEQ multiplex PCR. The sample consists of over 1.4 million clones, approximately 97% of them appearing once. The clonotype comes from a man in his thirties or forties in good health. J is TRBJ2-2 and V is TRBV10-1; a weak D match, TRBD1 (6 bases). The sequencing input was naive CD4+ T cells sorted from blood. Stated subset: CD45RA+ positively selected. The CDR3 region has the DNA TGCGCCAGCAGTCTTGGCGCCAAGGGGGCCGGGGAGCTGTTTTTT. Translating it yields CASSLGAKGAGELFF.